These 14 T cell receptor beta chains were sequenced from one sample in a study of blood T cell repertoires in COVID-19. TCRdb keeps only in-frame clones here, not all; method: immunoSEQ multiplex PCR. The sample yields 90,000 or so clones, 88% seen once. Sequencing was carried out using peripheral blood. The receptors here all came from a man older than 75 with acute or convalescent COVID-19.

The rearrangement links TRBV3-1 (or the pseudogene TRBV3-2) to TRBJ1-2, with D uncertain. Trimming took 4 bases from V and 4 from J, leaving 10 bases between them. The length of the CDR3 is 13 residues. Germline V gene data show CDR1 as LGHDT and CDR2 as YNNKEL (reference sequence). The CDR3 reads CASSPVRGYGYTF. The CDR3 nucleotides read TGTGCCAGCAGCCCAGTACGGGGCTATGGCTACACCTTC.

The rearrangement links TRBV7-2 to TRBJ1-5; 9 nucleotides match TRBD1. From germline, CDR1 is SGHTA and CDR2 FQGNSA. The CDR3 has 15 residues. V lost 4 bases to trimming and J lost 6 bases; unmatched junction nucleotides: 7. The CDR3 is CASSSRQGVRQPQHF. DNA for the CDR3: TGTGCCAGCAGCTCTCGACAGGGGGTACGTCAGCCCCAGCATTTT.

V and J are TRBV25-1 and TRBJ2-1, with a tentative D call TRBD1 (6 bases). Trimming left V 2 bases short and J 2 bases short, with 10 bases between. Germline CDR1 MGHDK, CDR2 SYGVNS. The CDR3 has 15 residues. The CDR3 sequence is CASSEAGDTYNEQFF. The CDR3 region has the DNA TGTGCCAGCAGTGAAGCCGGGGACACCTACAATGAGCAGTTCTTC.

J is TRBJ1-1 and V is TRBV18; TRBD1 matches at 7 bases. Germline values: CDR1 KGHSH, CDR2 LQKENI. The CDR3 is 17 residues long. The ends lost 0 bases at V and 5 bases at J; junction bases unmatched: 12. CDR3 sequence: CASSPPGKGAIRTEAFF. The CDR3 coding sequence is TGTGCCAGCTCACCACCTGGAAAGGGGGCTATTAGGACTGAAGCTTTCTTT.

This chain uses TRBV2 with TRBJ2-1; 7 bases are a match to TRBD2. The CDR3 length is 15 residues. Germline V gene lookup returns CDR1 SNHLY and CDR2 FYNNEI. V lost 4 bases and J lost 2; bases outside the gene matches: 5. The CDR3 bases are TGTGCCAGCAGTGGATTTGCGGGAGCCTACAATGAGCAGTTCTTC. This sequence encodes CASSGFAGAYNEQFF.

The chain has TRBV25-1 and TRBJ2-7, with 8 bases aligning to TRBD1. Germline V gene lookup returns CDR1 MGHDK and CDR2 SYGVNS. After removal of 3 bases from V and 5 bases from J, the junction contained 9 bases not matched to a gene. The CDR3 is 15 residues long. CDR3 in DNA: TGTGCCAGCAGTGATCTAGGGACAGGCCACGACGAGCAGTACTTC. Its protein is CASSDLGTGHDEQYF.

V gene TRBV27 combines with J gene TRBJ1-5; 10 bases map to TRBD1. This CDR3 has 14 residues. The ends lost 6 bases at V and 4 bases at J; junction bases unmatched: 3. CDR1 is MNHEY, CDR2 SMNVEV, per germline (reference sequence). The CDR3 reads CASRTGQGNQPQHF. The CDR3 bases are TGTGCCAGCAGGACGGGACAGGGGAATCAGCCCCAGCATTTT.

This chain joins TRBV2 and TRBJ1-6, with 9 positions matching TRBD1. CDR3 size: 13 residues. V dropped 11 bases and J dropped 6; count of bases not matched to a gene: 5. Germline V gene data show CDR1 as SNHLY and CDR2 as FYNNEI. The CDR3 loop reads CAGGTGFNSPLHF. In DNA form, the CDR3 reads TGTGCCGGAGGGACAGGGTTTAATTCACCCCTCCACTTT.

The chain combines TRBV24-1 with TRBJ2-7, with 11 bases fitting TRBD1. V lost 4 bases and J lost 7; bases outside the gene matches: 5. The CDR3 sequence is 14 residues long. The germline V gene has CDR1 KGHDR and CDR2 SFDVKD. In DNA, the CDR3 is TGTGCCACCAGTGACCGGGACAGGGGGGCGGAGCAGTACTTC. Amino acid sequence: CATSDRDRGAEQYF.

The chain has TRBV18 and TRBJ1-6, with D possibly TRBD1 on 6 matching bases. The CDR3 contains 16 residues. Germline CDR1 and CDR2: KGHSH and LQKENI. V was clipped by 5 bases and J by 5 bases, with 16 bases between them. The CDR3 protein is CASSMTGHFHNSPLHF. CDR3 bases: TGTGCCAGCTCAATGACAGGCCACTTTCATAATTCACCCCTCCACTTT.

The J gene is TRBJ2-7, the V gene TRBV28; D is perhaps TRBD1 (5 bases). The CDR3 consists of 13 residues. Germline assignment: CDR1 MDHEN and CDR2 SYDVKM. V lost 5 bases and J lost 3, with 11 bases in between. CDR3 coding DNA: TGTGCCAGCAGTCGGACACATTTCTACGAGCAGTACTTC. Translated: CASSRTHFYEQYF.

The CDR3 bases are TGTGCCAGCAGCCGAGAGGACAAAATCTCCTACGAGCAGTACTTC. Protein: CASSREDKISYEQYF. This sequence joins TRBV14 and TRBJ2-7; possible D gene TRBD1, 5 bases. Deletions cut 4 bases from V and 0 bases from J, with 13 bases between. There are 15 residues in the CDR3. Germline-derived CDR1 and CDR2 are SGHDN and FVKESK.

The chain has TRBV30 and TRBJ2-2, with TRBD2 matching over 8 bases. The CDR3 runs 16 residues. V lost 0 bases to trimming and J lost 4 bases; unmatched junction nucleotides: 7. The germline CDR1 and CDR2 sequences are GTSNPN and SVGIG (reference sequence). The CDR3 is CAWSVRPSGSTGELFF. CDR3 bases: TGTGCCTGGAGTGTACGCCCTAGCGGGTCCACCGGGGAGCTGTTTTTT.

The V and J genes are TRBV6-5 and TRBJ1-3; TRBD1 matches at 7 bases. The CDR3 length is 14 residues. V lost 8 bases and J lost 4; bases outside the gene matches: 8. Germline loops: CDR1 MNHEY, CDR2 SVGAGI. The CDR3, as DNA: TGTGCCAGCGGCGCGAGGGGGCTGGGAAACACCATATATTTT. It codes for CASGARGLGNTIYF.